The 21 T cell receptor beta chains reported below all come from one sample, sequenced in a study of blood T cell repertoires in COVID-19 (dated by TCRdb to 2020 to 2022). Receptors were amplified or captured by the immunoSEQ multiplex PCR assay. Imported from immuneACCESS, the table was reduced by TCRdb to in-frame sequences with V and J called. These copies leave out some clones; in studies compared against another copy, an unresolved V gene accounts for under half, and the cause of the remainder is not known. Within this sample are roughly 100,000 clones, with 85% of them counted one time only. The ten largest clonotypes hold around 4.1% of the sample. The sequencing sample was made of peripheral blood. The receptors derive from a middle-aged man with acute or convalescent COVID-19.

The chain carries TRBV4-1 and TRBJ1-5, with a tentative D call TRBD1 (6 bases). CDR3 size: 15 residues. Germline V gene sequence: CDR1 MGHRA, CDR2 YSYEKL. V was pared by 1 base and J by 3 bases, with 10 bases between. The CDR3, as DNA: TGCGCCAGCAGCCAAGCGGACAGAGACAATCAGCCCCAGCATTTT. Translation: CASSQADRDNQPQHF.

The chain has TRBV3-1 (or the pseudogene TRBV3-2) and TRBJ2-2; 10 bases are a match to TRBD1. The CDR3 runs 16 residues. Germline V gives CDR1 LGHDT, CDR2 YNNKEL (reference sequence). Losses at the gene ends were 3 bases for V and 6 bases for J; bases not matched to a gene: 7. DNA of the CDR3: TGTGCCAGCAGCCATGTCCCCGGGACAGGGGCCGGGGAGCTGTTTTTT. The encoded protein is CASSHVPGTGAGELFF.

In its sample, this clone was seen once. The rearrangement joins TRBV19 to TRBJ2-5; D ambiguous. CDR3 length: 14 residues. Trimming stripped 1 base from V and 0 bases from J, with 6 bases between. CDR1 is LNHDA, CDR2 SQIVND, per germline (reference sequence). In DNA form, the CDR3 reads TGTGCCAGTAGTATAGGCGGTAACCAAGAGACCCAGTACTTC. This encodes CASSIGGNQETQYF.

The rearrangement uses TRBV4-1 and TRBJ2-5; 11 nucleotides agree with TRBD2. Trimming removed 4 bases from V and 3 bases from J; junction bases left unmatched: 10. Germline CDR1 MGHRA, CDR2 YSYEKL. The CDR3 extends over 17 amino acids. This CDR3 is CASSRKVRGLAEETQYF. The CDR3, as DNA: TGCGCCAGCAGCCGCAAAGTCCGGGGACTAGCGGAAGAGACCCAGTACTTC.

This clone was seen a few times. J is TRBJ1-4 and V is TRBV5-1; maybe TRBD1 (6 bases). V was clipped by 2 bases and J by 5 bases, with 10 bases between them. Germline CDR1 SGHRS, CDR2 YFSETQ. The CDR3 has 14 residues. CDR3 amino acids: CASSFGQGNEKLFF. CDR3 DNA sequence: TGCGCCAGCAGCTTCGGGCAGGGGAATGAAAAACTGTTTTTT.

The genes are TRBV5-4 and TRBJ1-2; a possible D gene is TRBD1 (6 bases). The CDR3 extends over 13 amino acids. Germline assignment: CDR1 SGHNT and CDR2 YYREEE (reference sequence). Trimming left V 3 bases short and J 1 base short, with 7 bases between. The CDR3 region is CASSSGDNYGYTF. CDR3 nucleotides: TGTGCCAGCAGCTCAGGGGATAACTATGGCTACACCTTC.

The CDR3 sequence is CASRGEGQGKSPLHF. The CDR3 DNA reads as TGTGCCAGCAGGGGAGAGGGGCAGGGGAAATCACCCCTCCACTTT. The genes are TRBV27 and TRBJ1-6; TRBD1 might be the D (6 bases). V lost 6 bases to trimming and J lost 10 bases, with 19 bases between them. The length of the CDR3 is 15 residues. The germline CDR1 and CDR2 sequences are MNHEY and SMNVEV (reference sequence).

The V call is TRBV3-1 (or the pseudogene TRBV3-2), the J call TRBJ2-3; possibly TRBD1 for D (5 bases). The germline CDR1 and CDR2 sequences are LGHDT and YNNKEL (reference sequence). V dropped 7 bases and J dropped 4 bases, with 15 bases sitting between them. This CDR3 is built from 14 residues. Written as DNA, the CDR3 is TGTGCCAGCACCTTCTCTGGGGCGTCAGATACGCAGTATTTT. Encoded protein: CASTFSGASDTQYF.

The V and J genes are TRBV24-1 and TRBJ2-2, with 7 bases that match TRBD2. The germline V gene has CDR1 KGHDR and CDR2 SFDVKD. V lost 9 bases to trimming and J lost 4 bases; unmatched junction nucleotides: 7. The CDR3 is 14 residues long. The CDR3 coding sequence is TGTGCCACCGCCCGGACTAGTACCACCGGGGAGCTGTTTTTT. The encoded protein is CATARTSTTGELFF.

V gene TRBV18 combines with J gene TRBJ2-6; perhaps TRBD2 as D (5 bases). The CDR3 totals 16 residues. The V gene lost 6 bases and the J gene lost 0 bases, with 12 bases spanning the gap. CDR1 KGHSH and CDR2 LQKENI come from the germline V gene. CDR3 bases: TGTGCCAGCTCCGCAGGTGGGAGCTCTGGGGCCAACGTCCTGACTTTC. This translates into CASSAGGSSGANVLTF.

J is TRBJ2-5 and V is TRBV18, with 11 bases lining up with TRBD2. The ends lost 5 bases at V and 1 base at J; junction bases unmatched: 3. Germline V gives CDR1 KGHSH, CDR2 LQKENI. This CDR3 has 15 residues. Here the CDR3 DNA reads TGTGCCAGCTCAAAACTAGCGGGGGCCCAAGAGACCCAGTACTTC. It specifies CASSKLAGAQETQYF.

This sequence joins TRBV6-5 and TRBJ2-3, with 7 bases identical to TRBD2. The CDR3 sequence is 14 residues long. After removal of 5 bases from V and 6 bases from J, the junction contained 8 bases not matched to a gene. Germline V lookup: CDR1 MNHEY, CDR2 SVGAGI. In DNA, the CDR3 is TGTGCCAGCAGTCCTAGCGGTGCAGGGGATACGCAGTATTTT. Translating it yields CASSPSGAGDTQYF.

The CDR3 DNA sequence: TGTGCCAGCAGTGAGTTGGGCAGAAATTCACCCCTCCACTTT. Translating it yields CASSELGRNSPLHF. The chain uses TRBV6-1 and TRBJ1-6, with D uncertain. V was cut by 3 bases and J by 7 bases, with 10 bases left in between. The CDR3 has 14 residues. Germline lookup yields CDR1 MNHNS and CDR2 SASEGT.

The J gene is TRBJ2-7, the V gene TRBV7-2; 9 bases fit TRBD2. Germline CDR1 reads SGHTA; CDR2 reads FQGNSA. The CDR3 has 12 amino acids. After removal of 7 bases from V and 10 bases from J, the junction contained 8 bases not matched to a gene. The CDR3 bases are TGTGCCAGCACGGAAGGCGGGGGGGTCCAGTACTTC. Amino acids: CASTEGGGVQYF.

The chain employs TRBV27 and TRBJ1-2, with D hard to call. The CDR3 runs to 14 residues. Trimming took off 5 bases at V and 6 bases at J, with 16 bases between the two ends. The germline V gene has CDR1 MNHEY and CDR2 SMNVEV (reference sequence). The CDR3 coding sequence is TGTGCCAGCAGTACCCTTAGGAGAAGCGATGGCTACACCTTC. Amino acid sequence: CASSTLRRSDGYTF.

V and J are TRBV6-5 and TRBJ2-5; TRBD2 matches 10 bases. This CDR3 region has 13 residues. Germline V CDR1 and CDR2: MNHEY, SVGAGI. J was trimmed by 2 bases and V by 9 bases; bases with no gene match: 3. The CDR3 DNA reads as TGTGCCAGTACGGGACTAGCGCAAGAGACCCAGTACTTC. This translates into CASTGLAQETQYF.

The chain employs TRBV2 and TRBJ1-2, with TRBD1 as a possible D gene (5 bases). The V and J ends lost 8 bases and 6 bases respectively, with 19 bases between them. Looked up from germline, CDR1 is SNHLY and CDR2 is FYNNEI. CDR3 length: 14 residues. This chain's CDR3 is CASPPRNRLNGYTF. The CDR3 DNA reads TGTGCCAGCCCTCCCAGGAACAGGTTGAATGGCTACACCTTC.

The chain uses TRBV30 and TRBJ2-1; no clear D gene. V was cut by 4 bases and J by 7 bases, with 14 bases left in between. This CDR3 has 13 amino acids. Germline loops: CDR1 GTSNPN, CDR2 SVGIG (reference sequence). The DNA of the CDR3 is TGTGCCTGGATTTCACCGTTGGAGAATGAGCAGTTCTTC. Its protein is CAWISPLENEQFF.

This clone has only a few counts. V is TRBV6-5 and J is TRBJ1-3; D is uncertain. Germline CDR1 MNHEY, CDR2 SVGAGI. The V end was cut by 0 bases, the J end by 0 bases, with 9 bases between. CDR3 length: 16 residues. This CDR3 reads CASSYSGRNSGNTIYF. For the CDR3, the DNA is TGTGCCAGCAGTTACTCCGGGAGAAACTCTGGAAACACCATATATTTT.

This clone has only one observation. The chain uses TRBV9 and TRBJ2-1; 8 bases are a match to TRBD2. The V segment lost 3 bases and the J segment 2 bases; nucleotides outside the gene matches: 7. This CDR3 contains 16 residues. Per germline, CDR1 SGDLS and CDR2 YYNGEE. In DNA, the CDR3 is TGTGCCAGCAGCGGCCTTGGGCGGGGGGCCTACAATGAGCAGTTCTTC. Its protein is CASSGLGRGAYNEQFF.

The sample holds one count of this clone. The chain couples TRBV12-5 to TRBJ1-4; 7 nucleotides line up with TRBD1. This CDR3 region has 14 residues. V gave up 6 bases and J gave up 5 bases; unmatched junction bases: 6. Germline V CDR1 and CDR2: LGHNT, FRNRAP. CDR3 coding DNA: TGTGCTAGTGGAAACAGGGACAGAAATGAAAAACTGTTTTTT. It is translated as CASGNRDRNEKLFF.